This TCR beta chain derives from a study of T cell responses to AZD1222 COVID-19 vaccine. Study-wide context: Pooling of second doses given at about 4 or about 12 weeks was done.

Sequencing used immunoSEQ multiplex PCR; TCRdb keeps in-frame clones, though not all of them. This table has 45,000 to 65,000 clones, 80% to 90% appearing once. Study results and limitations: Spike-spanning, vaccine-associated CD4 TCRs were dominant at 160-218 and 743-854.

This clone has only one observation. Its target is not known. After removal of 2 bases from V and 15 bases from J, the junction contained 13 bases not matched to a gene. CDR1 LGHNA and CDR2 YNFKEQ come from the germline V gene. The CDR3 loop spans 15 amino acids. This TCR was sampled from an adult in good health. This sample comprised peripheral blood, obtained on day 0 of AZD1222 vaccination. This sequence joins TRBV4-2 and TRBJ2-1; 10 nucleotides agree with TRBD2. The CDR3: CASSQSGLAGEGGFF. The DNA for the CDR3 is TGTGCCAGCAGCCAATCTGGGCTAGCGGGAGAGGGCGGGTTCTTC.